Presented here are 7 T cell receptor beta chains from one specimen sequenced in a study of T cells after yellow fever vaccination. TCRdb called the 5' RACE reads again in MiXCR, with one record for every CDR3 protein. The table lists about 400,000 distinct CDR3 sequences, around 10% of them singletons. Sequences were derived from PBMCs, sampled on the day of the first yellow fever vaccination. All receptors derive from a man aged 18-30 years who received the YFV17D yellow fever vaccine.

The rearrangement links TRBV7-8 to TRBJ2-7; 8 bases map to TRBD1. V trimming: 4 bases; J trimming: 3 bases; junction bases outside the gene matches: 5. The CDR3 loop spans 14 amino acids. CDR1 SGHVS and CDR2 FQNEAQ come from the germline V gene. The DNA of the CDR3 is TGTGCCAGCAGCTGGGGGACAGGTATCTACGAGCAGTACGTC. Residues: CASSWGTGIYEQYV.

A few counts support this clonotype. The CDR3 sequence: CASSLLGGEELFF. The CDR3 nucleotides are TGCGCCAGCAGCCTCCTAGGGGGGGAGGAGCTGTTTTTT. V usage is TRBV5-1 and J usage is TRBJ2-2; D possibly corresponds to TRBD2 (7 bases). This CDR3 has 13 amino acids. CDR1 and CDR2 (germline): SGHRS, YFSETQ. The V and J ends lost 4 bases and 10 bases respectively, with 14 bases between them.

This clonotype showed up just a few times. V usage is TRBV4-1 and J usage is TRBJ1-5; TRBD1 is a possible D gene (6 bases). CDR3 length: 17 residues. Trimming shortened V by 3 bases and J by 4 bases, and 19 bases separated the two germline ends. Per germline, CDR1 MGHRA and CDR2 YSYEKL. The DNA of the CDR3 is TGCGCCAGCAGCCACCATGGGACGGGGGACAATAATCAGCCCCAGCATTTT. Its protein product is CASSHHGTGDNNQPQHF.

The chain carries TRBV6-2 or TRBV6-3 and TRBJ2-6; 11 nucleotides agree with TRBD2. V was pared by 2 bases and J by 0 bases, with 9 bases of the junction left unmatched. The CDR3 has 20 residues. Germline V CDR1 and CDR2: MNHEY, SVGEGT. CDR3 sequence (DNA): TGTGCCAGCAGTTACACCCCGGGACTAGCGGAAGTCTCTGGGGCCAACGTCCTGACTTTC. This sequence encodes CASSYTPGLAEVSGANVLTF.

This clonotype came up a few times. This chain connects TRBV12-3 or TRBV12-4 to TRBJ2-2, with D possibly TRBD2 on 5 matching bases. CDR3 length: 17 residues. Between the trimmed V and J ends, which lost 3 bases and 0 bases, there was a span of 14 bases. In DNA form, the CDR3 reads TGTGCCAGCAGTTTGCCCCGAGGGAGATCGAACACCGGGGAGCTGTTTTTT. Translating gives CASSLPRGRSNTGELFF.

The chain has TRBV6-5 and TRBJ1-6; no reliable D call. Trimming stripped 0 bases from V and 0 bases from J, with 9 bases between. This CDR3 has 17 residues. Germline loops: CDR1 MNHEY, CDR2 SVGAGI. In DNA, the CDR3 is TGTGCCAGCAGTTACTCGGTTCCGAGCTCCTATAATTCACCCCTCCACTTT. Protein product: CASSYSVPSSYNSPLHF.

This clonotype was detected a few times. This sequence joins TRBV3-1 and TRBJ1-6, with a tentative D call TRBD1 (6 bases). CDR1 and CDR2 from the germline V gene are LGHDT and YNNKEL (reference sequence). V shed 0 bases and J shed 13 bases, with 13 bases lying between them. CDR3 length: 14 residues. The CDR3 DNA reads TGTGCCAGCAGCCAAGAGGACAGCCTCTGGCCCCTCCACTTT. Residues: CASSQEDSLWPLHF.